The source of this T cell receptor (beta chain) is a study of STAT3 mutations in large granular lymphocyte leukemia. Study observations and caveats: At least one immunodominant TCR beta clonotype appeared in every T-cell large granular lymphocyte leukemia patient.

The CDR3 is 16 residues long. Trimming took 1 base from V and 7 from J, leaving 19 bases between them. From germline, CDR1 is SEHNR and CDR2 FQNEAQ (reference sequence). TCRdb's table, derived via immunoSEQ multiplex PCR, lists solely in-frame clones and lacks some. This table holds about 24,000 clones, less than 95% found once. The count of this clone is one. Its antigen remains unknown. Sequencing used peripheral blood mononuclear cells. The chain recombines TRBV7-9 with TRBJ1-2; possibly TRBD1 for D (6 bases). This TCR was recovered from a man aged 40-49 years with T-cell large granular lymphocyte leukemia. Some clones in this sample may be carry-over from other donors' samples. The CDR3 DNA sequence: TGTGCCAGCAGCTTAGGGACAGCAGCCCTAGGCGTTGGCTACACCTTC. As protein: CASSLGTAALGVGYTF.